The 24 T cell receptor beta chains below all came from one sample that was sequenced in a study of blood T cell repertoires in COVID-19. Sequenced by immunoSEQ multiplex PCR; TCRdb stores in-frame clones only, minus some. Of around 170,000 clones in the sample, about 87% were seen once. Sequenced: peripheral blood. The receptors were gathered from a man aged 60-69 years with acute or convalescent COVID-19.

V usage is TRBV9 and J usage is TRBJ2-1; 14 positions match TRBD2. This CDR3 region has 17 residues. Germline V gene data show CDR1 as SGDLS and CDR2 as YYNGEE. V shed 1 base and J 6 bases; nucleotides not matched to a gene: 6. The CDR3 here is CASSVSSGTSGSNEQFF. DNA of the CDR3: TGTGCCAGCAGCGTAAGCTCCGGGACTAGCGGGAGCAATGAGCAGTTCTTC.

The CDR3 sequence is CASSARYSGNTIYF. The CDR3 nucleotides are TGTGCCAGCAGCGCCCGGTACTCTGGAAACACCATATATTTT. V usage is TRBV9 and J usage is TRBJ1-3; D uncertain. V was pared by 3 bases and J by 0 bases, with 7 bases between. This CDR3 has 14 amino acids. CDR1 is SGDLS, CDR2 YYNGEE, per germline.

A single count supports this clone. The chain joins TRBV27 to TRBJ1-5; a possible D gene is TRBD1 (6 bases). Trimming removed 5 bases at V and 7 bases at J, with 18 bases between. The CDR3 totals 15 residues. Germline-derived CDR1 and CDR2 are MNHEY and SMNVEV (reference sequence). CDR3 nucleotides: TGTGCCAGCAGTCTTATGGCAGGGGCCGGGCAGCCCCAGCATTTT. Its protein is CASSLMAGAGQPQHF.

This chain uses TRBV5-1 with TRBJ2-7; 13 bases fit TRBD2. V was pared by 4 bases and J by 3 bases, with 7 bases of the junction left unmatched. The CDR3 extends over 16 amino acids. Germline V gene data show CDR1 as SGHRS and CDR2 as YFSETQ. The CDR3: CASSLGGTSGNYEQYF. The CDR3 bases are TGCGCCAGCAGCCTTGGAGGGACTAGCGGGAACTACGAGCAGTACTTC.

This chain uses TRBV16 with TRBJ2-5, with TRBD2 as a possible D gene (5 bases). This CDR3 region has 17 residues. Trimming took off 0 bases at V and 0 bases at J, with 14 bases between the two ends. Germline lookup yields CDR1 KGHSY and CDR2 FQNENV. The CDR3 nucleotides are TGTGCCAGCAGCCAATCTCGGGGATCCCTGAACCAAGAGACCCAGTACTTC. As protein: CASSQSRGSLNQETQYF.

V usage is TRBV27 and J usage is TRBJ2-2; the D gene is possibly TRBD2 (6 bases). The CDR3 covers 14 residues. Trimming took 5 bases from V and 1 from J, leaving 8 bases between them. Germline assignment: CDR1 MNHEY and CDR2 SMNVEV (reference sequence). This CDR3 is CASSPGLNTGELFF. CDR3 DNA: TGTGCCAGCAGTCCGGGACTGAACACCGGGGAGCTGTTTTTT.

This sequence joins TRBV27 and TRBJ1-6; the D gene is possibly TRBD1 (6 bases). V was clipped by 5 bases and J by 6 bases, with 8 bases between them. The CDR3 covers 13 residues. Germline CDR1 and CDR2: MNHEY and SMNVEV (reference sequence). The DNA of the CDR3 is TGTGCCAGCAGTACAGGGTTTAATTCACCCCTCCACTTT. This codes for CASSTGFNSPLHF.

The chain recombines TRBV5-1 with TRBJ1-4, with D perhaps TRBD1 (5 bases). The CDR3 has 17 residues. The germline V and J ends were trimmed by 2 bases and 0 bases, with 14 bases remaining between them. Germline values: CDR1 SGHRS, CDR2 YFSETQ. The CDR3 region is CASSFGWGVATNEKLFF. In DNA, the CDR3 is TGCGCCAGCAGCTTCGGGTGGGGCGTTGCAACTAATGAAAAACTGTTTTTT.

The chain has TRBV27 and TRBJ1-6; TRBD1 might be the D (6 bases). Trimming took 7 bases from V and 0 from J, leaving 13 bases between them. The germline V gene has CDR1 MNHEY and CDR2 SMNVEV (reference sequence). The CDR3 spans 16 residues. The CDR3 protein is CASTSDRSSYNSPLHF. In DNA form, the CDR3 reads TGTGCCAGCACCTCTGACAGGAGCTCCTATAATTCACCCCTCCACTTT.

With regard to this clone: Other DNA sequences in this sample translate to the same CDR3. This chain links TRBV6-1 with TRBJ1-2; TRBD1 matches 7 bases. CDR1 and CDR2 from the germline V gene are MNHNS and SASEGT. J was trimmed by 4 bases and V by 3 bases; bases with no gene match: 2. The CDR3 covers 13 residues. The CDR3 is CASSEAGGYGYTF. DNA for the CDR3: TGTGCCAGCAGTGAGGCAGGGGGCTATGGCTACACCTTC.

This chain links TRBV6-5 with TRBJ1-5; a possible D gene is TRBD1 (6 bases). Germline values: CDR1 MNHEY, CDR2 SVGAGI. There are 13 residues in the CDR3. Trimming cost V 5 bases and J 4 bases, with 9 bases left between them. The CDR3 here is CASSPQGNQPQHF. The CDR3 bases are TGTGCCAGCAGTCCACAGGGTAATCAGCCCCAGCATTTT.

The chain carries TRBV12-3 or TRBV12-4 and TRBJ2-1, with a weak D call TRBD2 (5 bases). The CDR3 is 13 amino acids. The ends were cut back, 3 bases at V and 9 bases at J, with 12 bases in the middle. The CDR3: CASSLQGRGEQFF. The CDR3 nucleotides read TGTGCCAGCAGTTTGCAAGGACGGGGTGAGCAGTTCTTC.

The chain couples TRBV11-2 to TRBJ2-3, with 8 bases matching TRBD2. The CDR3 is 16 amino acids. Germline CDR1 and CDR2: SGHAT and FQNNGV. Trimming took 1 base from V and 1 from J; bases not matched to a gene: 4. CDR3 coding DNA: TGTGCCAGCAGCTTAGGGACTAGCTACCGCACAGATACGCAGTATTTT. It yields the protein CASSLGTSYRTDTQYF.

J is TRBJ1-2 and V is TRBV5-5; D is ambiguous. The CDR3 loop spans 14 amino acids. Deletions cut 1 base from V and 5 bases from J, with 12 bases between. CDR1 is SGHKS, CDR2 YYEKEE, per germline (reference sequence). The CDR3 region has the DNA TGTGCCAGCAGCTTGTTCGGGGTGGGGTATGGCTACACCTTC. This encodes CASSLFGVGYGYTF.

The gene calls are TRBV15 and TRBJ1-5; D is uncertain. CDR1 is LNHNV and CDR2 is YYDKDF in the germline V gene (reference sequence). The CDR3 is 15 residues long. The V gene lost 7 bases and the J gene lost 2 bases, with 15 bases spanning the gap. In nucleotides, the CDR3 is TGTGCCACCAAATTTGGAGGTGGGGGCAATCAGCCCCAGCATTTT. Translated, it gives CATKFGGGGNQPQHF.

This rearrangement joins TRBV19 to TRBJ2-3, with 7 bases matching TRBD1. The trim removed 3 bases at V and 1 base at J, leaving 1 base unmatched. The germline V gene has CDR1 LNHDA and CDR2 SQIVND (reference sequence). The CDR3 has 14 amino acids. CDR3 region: CASSITGGTDTQYF. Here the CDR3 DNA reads TGTGCCAGTAGTATCACAGGGGGCACAGATACGCAGTATTTT.

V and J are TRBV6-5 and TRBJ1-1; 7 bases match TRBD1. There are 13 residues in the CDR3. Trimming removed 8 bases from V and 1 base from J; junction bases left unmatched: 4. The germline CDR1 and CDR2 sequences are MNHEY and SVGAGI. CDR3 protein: CASGTAKNTEAFF. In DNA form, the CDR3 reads TGTGCCAGCGGGACAGCTAAGAACACTGAAGCTTTCTTT.

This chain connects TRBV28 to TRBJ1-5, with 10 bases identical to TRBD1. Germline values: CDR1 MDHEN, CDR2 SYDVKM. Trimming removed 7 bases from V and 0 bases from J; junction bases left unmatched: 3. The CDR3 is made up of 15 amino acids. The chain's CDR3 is CASKGQGYSNQPQHF. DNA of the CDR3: TGTGCCAGCAAGGGACAGGGGTATAGCAATCAGCCCCAGCATTTT.

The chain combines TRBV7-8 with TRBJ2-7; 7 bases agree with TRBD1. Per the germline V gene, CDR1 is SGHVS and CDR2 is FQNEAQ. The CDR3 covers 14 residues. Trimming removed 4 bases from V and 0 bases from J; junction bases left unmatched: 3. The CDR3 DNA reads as TGTGCCAGCAGCTCAGGGGGTAACTCCTACGAGCAGTACGTC. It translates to CASSSGGNSYEQYV.

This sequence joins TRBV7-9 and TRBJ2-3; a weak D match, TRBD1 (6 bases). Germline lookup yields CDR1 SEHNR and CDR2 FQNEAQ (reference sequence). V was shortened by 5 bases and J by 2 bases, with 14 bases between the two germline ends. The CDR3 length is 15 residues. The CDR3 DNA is TGTGCCAGCAGCCTACAACAGGGCAACACAGATACGCAGTATTTT. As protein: CASSLQQGNTDTQYF.

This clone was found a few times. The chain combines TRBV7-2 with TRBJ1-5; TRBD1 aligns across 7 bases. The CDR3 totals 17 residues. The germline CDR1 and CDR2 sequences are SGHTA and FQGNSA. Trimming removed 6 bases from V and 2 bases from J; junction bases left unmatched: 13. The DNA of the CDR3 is TGTGCCAGCAGTCCGGGAGGGGGCGCGAAAGGCAATCAGCCCCAGCATTTT. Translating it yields CASSPGGGAKGNQPQHF.

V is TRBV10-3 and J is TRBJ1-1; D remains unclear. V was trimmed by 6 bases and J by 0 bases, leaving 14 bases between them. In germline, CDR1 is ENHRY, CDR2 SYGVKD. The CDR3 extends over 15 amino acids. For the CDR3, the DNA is TGTGCCATCAGCGTCGAAGGAGGGATGAACACTGAAGCTTTCTTT. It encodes CAISVEGGMNTEAFF.

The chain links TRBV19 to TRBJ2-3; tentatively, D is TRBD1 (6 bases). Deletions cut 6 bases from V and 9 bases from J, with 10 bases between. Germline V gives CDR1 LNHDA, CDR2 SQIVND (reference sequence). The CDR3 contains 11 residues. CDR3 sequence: CASSQDRTQYF. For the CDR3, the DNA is TGTGCCAGTAGCCAGGACAGAACGCAGTATTTT. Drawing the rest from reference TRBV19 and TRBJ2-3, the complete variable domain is DGGITQSPKYLFRKEGQNVTLSCEQNLNHDAMYWYRQDPGQGLRLIYYSQIVNDFQKGDIAEGYSVSREKKESFPLTVTSAQKNPTAFYLCASSQDRTQYFGPGTRLTVL.

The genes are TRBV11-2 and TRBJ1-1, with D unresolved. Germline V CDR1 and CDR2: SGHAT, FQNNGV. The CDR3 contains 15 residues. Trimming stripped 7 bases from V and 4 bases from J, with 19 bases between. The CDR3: CASTPGGVRGTEAFF. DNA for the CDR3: TGTGCCAGCACCCCGGGCGGGGTGCGAGGCACTGAAGCTTTCTTT.